This T cell receptor beta chain was captured by sequencing in a study of T cells in Graves' hyperthyroidism and ophthalmopathy. Authors of the study amplified TCR beta CDR3 regions from RNA transcripts. When the TCR CDR3 underwent first-round RT-PCR, the HTBI primer set was used. TCRdb redid the calling of the multiplex PCR reads with MiXCR, one entry per CDR3 protein. Of some 560,000 distinct CDR3 sequences listed, approximately 14% are singletons. In its sample, this clonotype was seen many times. CDR3 length equals 14 residues. Germline V gives CDR1 GTSNPN, CDR2 SVGIG (reference sequence). Trimming removed 3 bases from V and 7 bases from J, with 18 bases in between.

This chain connects TRBV30 to TRBJ1-2, with D unclear. Material: blood. The TCR sequence derives from a woman aged 25 to 39 with Graves' hyperthyroidism. The CDR3 sequence: CAWSNKQRTAGYTF. The CDR3 DNA is TGTGCCTGGAGCAACAAACAACGGACGGCTGGCTACACCTTC.